The next 12 T cell receptor beta chains were all read from a single sample in a study of blood T cell repertoires in COVID-19. Assay: immunoSEQ multiplex PCR; the TCRdb copy retains only in-frame clones and omits some. The top ten hold roughly 1.9% of the sample, which has about 99,000 clones, 84% seen once. The specimen sequenced was peripheral blood. The receptors stem from a man aged 70 or older with active or convalescent COVID-19.

CDR3 region: CASSPLPTRSGGGNNEQFF. The CDR3 region has the DNA TGTGCCAGCAGCCCCCTCCCTACCCGGAGCGGGGGGGGTAACAATGAGCAGTTCTTC. The chain recombines TRBV7-2 with TRBJ2-1; 10 nucleotides agree with TRBD2. Trimming took 5 bases from V and 5 from J; bases not matched to a gene: 18. The CDR3 is 19 amino acids. The germline V gene encodes CDR1 SGHTA and CDR2 FQGNSA.

This chain uses TRBV5-1 with TRBJ2-3, with D possibly TRBD2 on 5 matching bases. V was shortened by 2 bases and J by 3 bases, with 10 bases between the two germline ends. Germline CDR1 and CDR2: SGHRS and YFSETQ. The CDR3 loop spans 14 amino acids. As DNA, the CDR3 is TGCGCCAGCAGCTTCGGCGGGTTTACAGATACGCAGTATTTT. Its protein is CASSFGGFTDTQYF.

This chain joins TRBV2 and TRBJ1-1; D gene uncertain. Trimming left V 2 bases short and J 1 base short, with 11 bases between. The CDR3 runs 15 residues. Germline V gives CDR1 SNHLY, CDR2 FYNNEI. CDR3 coding DNA: TGTGCCAGCAGTGAAATCACAGTGAGGAACACTGAAGCTTTCTTT. Its protein is CASSEITVRNTEAFF.

The rearrangement joins TRBV19 to TRBJ1-5; 8 nucleotides align to TRBD1. CDR1 is LNHDA, CDR2 SQIVND, per germline (reference sequence). The J segment lost 2 bases and the V segment lost 7 bases, leaving 7 bases of the junction unmatched. The CDR3 loop spans 15 amino acids. The CDR3 DNA follows: TGTGCCAGTACCTCACAGGGGGAAGGCAATCAGCCCCAGCATTTT. This codes for CASTSQGEGNQPQHF.

The V and J genes are TRBV5-1 and TRBJ1-1; no reliable D call. Per the germline V gene, CDR1 is SGHRS and CDR2 is YFSETQ. The CDR3 totals 15 residues. The V end lost 5 bases, the J end lost 1 base, and 15 bases lay between the germline ends. In nucleotides, the CDR3 is TGCGCCAGCAGTTCTGCCGCGGTGGAGAACACTGAAGCTTTCTTT. It yields the protein CASSSAAVENTEAFF.

The chain combines TRBV24-1 with TRBJ2-1; 8 bases line up with TRBD2. Looked up from germline, CDR1 is KGHDR and CDR2 is SFDVKD. CDR3 length equals 14 residues. Trimming removed 4 bases from V and 8 bases from J; junction bases left unmatched: 6. The CDR3 coding sequence is TGTGCCACCAGTGACCAAGCGACTAGCGATGAGCAGTTCTTC. As protein: CATSDQATSDEQFF.

The chain employs TRBV10-3 and TRBJ1-1; tentative D call: TRBD1 (6 bases). Trimming cost V 1 base and J 0 bases, with 9 bases left between them. The CDR3 has 15 amino acids. The germline CDR1 and CDR2 sequences are ENHRY and SYGVKD. The CDR3 region is CAISELRTVNTEAFF. The CDR3 DNA reads TGTGCCATCAGTGAGTTAAGGACAGTGAACACTGAAGCTTTCTTT.

The chain is built from TRBV27 and TRBJ1-1, with D uncertain. V dropped 8 bases and J dropped 2 bases, with 21 bases sitting between them. Looked up from germline, CDR1 is MNHEY and CDR2 is SMNVEV (reference sequence). The CDR3 consists of 16 residues. CDR3 residues: CASGQSTARINTEAFF. The DNA of the CDR3 is TGTGCCAGCGGTCAGAGTACGGCCAGGATCAACACTGAAGCTTTCTTT.

The chain carries TRBV5-6 and TRBJ1-2, with 7 bases identical to TRBD1. The CDR3 spans 12 residues. V gave up 4 bases and J gave up 4 bases; unmatched junction bases: 1. CDR1 is SGHDT and CDR2 is YYEEEE in the germline V gene. DNA of the CDR3: TGTGCCAGCAGCCGGGACAGCTATGGCTACACCTTC. As protein: CASSRDSYGYTF. Based on the CDR3 plus reference TRBV5-6 and TRBJ1-2, the full variable domain is DAGVTQSPTHLIKTRGQQVTLRCSPKSGHDTVSWYQQALGQGPQFIFQYYEEEERQRGNFPDRFSGHQFPNYSSELNVNALLLGDSALYLCASSRDSYGYTFGSGTRLTVV.

This chain links TRBV3-1 (or the pseudogene TRBV3-2) with TRBJ1-2; D ambiguous. The CDR3 is made up of 14 amino acids. Between the trimmed V and J ends, which lost 0 bases and 4 bases, there was a span of 9 bases. From germline, CDR1 is LGHDT and CDR2 YNNKEL (reference sequence). CDR3 nucleotides: TGTGCCAGCAGCCAAGAGAGTTACAGCTATGGCTACACCTTC. It codes for CASSQESYSYGYTF.

The chain links TRBV2 to TRBJ1-3, with 7 bases identical to TRBD1. V shed 7 bases, J shed 9 bases, and the junction held 9 bases outside the gene matches. This CDR3 spans 13 amino acids. CDR1 and CDR2 (germline): SNHLY, FYNNEI. Here the CDR3 DNA reads TGTGCCAGCACCCGACAGGGCGAGGGCACCATATATTTT. This encodes CASTRQGEGTIYF.

V is TRBV5-4 and J is TRBJ2-2; 7 nucleotides match TRBD2. CDR1 SGHNT and CDR2 YYREEE come from the germline V gene (reference sequence). This CDR3 contains 15 residues. The trim removed 6 bases at V and 6 bases at J, leaving 11 bases unmatched. CDR3 bases: TGTGCCAGCAACGAGGGAGGGGCCATTCCCGGGGAGCTGTTTTTT. Amino acid sequence: CASNEGGAIPGELFF.